The 2 T cell receptor beta chains below were found in one sample sequenced in a study of technical replicates of blood from four donors. Here immunoSEQ multiplex PCR was the method, and the copy in TCRdb shows in-frame clones only, minus some. The table includes about 70,000 clones, approximately 94% detected once. Sequenced sample: T cells isolated from PBMCs. The receptors were sampled from a human donor in good health.

V usage is TRBV27 and J usage is TRBJ2-7; D is undetermined. Trimming stripped 5 bases from V and 5 bases from J, with 10 bases between. The length of the CDR3 is 12 residues. Germline CDR1 reads MNHEY; CDR2 reads SMNVEV (reference sequence). The CDR3 spells CASSRVSHEQYF. In DNA form, the CDR3 reads TGTGCCAGCAGTCGAGTATCCCACGAGCAGTACTTC.

J is TRBJ1-2 and V is TRBV5-4; 7 bases line up with TRBD1. In germline, CDR1 is SGHNT, CDR2 YYREEE (reference sequence). There are 13 residues in the CDR3. With V trimmed by 3 bases and J by 8 bases, 7 bases remained unmatched. This CDR3 reads CASSWNRGMGYTF. In nucleotides, the CDR3 is TGTGCCAGCAGCTGGAACAGGGGCATGGGCTACACCTTC. Using reference TRBV5-4 and TRBJ1-2 for the parts outside the CDR3, the full variable domain is ETGVTQSPTHLIKTRGQQVTLRCSSQSGHNTVSWYQQALGQGPQFIFQYYREEENGRGNFPPRFSGLQFPNYSSELNVNALELDDSALYLCASSWNRGMGYTFGSGTRLTVV.